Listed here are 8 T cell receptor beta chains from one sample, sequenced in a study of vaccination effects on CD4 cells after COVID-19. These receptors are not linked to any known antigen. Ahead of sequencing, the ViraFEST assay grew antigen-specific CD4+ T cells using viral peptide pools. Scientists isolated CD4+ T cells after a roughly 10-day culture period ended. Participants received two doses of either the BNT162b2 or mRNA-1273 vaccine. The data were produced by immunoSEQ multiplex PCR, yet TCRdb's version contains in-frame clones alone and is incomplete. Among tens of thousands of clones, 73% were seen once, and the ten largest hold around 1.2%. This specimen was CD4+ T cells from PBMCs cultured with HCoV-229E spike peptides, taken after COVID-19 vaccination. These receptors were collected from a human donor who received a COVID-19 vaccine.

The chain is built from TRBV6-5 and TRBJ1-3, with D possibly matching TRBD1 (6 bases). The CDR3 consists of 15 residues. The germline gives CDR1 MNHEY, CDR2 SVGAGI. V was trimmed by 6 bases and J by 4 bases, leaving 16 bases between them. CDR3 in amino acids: CASRHDRSRGNTIYF. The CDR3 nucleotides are TGTGCCAGCAGACATGACAGGTCTCGAGGAAACACCATATATTTT.

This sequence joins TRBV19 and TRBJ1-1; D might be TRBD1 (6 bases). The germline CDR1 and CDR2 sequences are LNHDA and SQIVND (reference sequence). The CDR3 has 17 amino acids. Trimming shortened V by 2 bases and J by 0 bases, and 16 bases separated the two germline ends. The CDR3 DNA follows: TGTGCCAGTAGTATACAGGGGACCGGGGCGATGAACACTGAAGCTTTCTTT. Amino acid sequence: CASSIQGTGAMNTEAFF. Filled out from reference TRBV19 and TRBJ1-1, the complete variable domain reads DGGITQSPKYLFRKEGQNVTLSCEQNLNHDAMYWYRQDPGQGLRLIYYSQIVNDFQKGDIAEGYSVSREKKESFPLTVTSAQKNPTAFYLCASSIQGTGAMNTEAFFGQGTRLTVV.

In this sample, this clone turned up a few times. CDR3 region: CASREGSLALHELSYNSPLHF. The CDR3 DNA follows: TGTGCCAGCAGGGAGGGTTCCCTCGCACTACATGAACTCTCCTATAATTCACCCCTCCACTTT. The chain employs TRBV27 and TRBJ1-6; D not resolved. Germline CDR1 and CDR2: MNHEY and SMNVEV (reference sequence). This CDR3 region has 21 residues. V lost 6 bases and J 0 bases, leaving 27 bases between the germline ends.

The CDR3 bases are TGTGCCAGCAGTTTCCGGGGGCAGAATGAAAAACTGTTTTTT. It translates to CASSFRGQNEKLFF. The chain is built from TRBV27 and TRBJ1-4, with D tentatively TRBD1 (6 bases). The germline CDR1 and CDR2 sequences are MNHEY and SMNVEV (reference sequence). Trimming stripped 3 bases from V and 5 bases from J, with 10 bases between. This CDR3 has 14 residues.

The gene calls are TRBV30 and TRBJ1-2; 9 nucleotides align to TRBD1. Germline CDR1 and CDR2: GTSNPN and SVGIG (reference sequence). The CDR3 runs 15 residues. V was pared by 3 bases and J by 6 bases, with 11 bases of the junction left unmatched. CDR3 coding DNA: TGTGCCTGGAGCTCACAACAGGGGGCGTTGAATGGCTACACCTTC. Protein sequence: CAWSSQQGALNGYTF.

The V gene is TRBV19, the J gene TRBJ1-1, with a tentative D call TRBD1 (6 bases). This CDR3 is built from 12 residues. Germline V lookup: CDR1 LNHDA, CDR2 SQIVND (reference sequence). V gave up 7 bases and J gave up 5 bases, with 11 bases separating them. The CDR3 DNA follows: TGTGCCAGTATCAGGGGAGAAACTGAAGCTTTCTTT. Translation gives CASIRGETEAFF.

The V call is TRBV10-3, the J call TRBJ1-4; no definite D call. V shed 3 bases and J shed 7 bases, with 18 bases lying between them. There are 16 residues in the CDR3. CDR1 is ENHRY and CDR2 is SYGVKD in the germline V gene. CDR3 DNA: TGTGCCATCAGTGAAAGGAAAGCGGAGTTGGGTGAAAAACTGTTTTTT. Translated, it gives CAISERKAELGEKLFF.

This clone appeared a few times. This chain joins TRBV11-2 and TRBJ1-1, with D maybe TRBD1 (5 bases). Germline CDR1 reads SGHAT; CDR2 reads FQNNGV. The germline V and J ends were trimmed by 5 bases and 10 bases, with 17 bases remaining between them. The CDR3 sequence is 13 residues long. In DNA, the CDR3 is TGTGCCAGCAGCCAAAAAACGGACAATCTAGCTTTCTTT. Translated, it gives CASSQKTDNLAFF.